The T cell receptor (beta chain) under discussion was sequenced for a study of glioma-infiltrating T cells after dendritic cell vaccination. Across the whole study: Autologous tumor lysate was loaded overnight onto monocyte-derived dendritic cells grown seven to eight days with IL-4 and GM-CSF. Whole-study findings and limits: Higher pretreatment TIL content predicted longer progression-free time and survival.

Patients had residual fresh-frozen tumor tissue and more than two years of survival data. Blood PBMC samples: pre-vaccination, two weeks post third vaccination, and at tumor progression. From germline, CDR1 is MGHRA and CDR2 YSYEKL. With 1 base removed from V and 4 bases from J, the gap between germline ends came to 15 bases. CDR3 size: 16 residues. Turning to this clone: Its cognate antigen is unknown.

The assay was immunoSEQ multiplex PCR, and TCRdb's table has in-frame clones only and misses some. The sample includes about 73,000 clones, about 80% of them seen just once. The receptor was isolated from a human donor with glioblastoma. Sequencing used blood, obtained before dendritic cell vaccination. J is TRBJ2-3 and V is TRBV4-1; tentatively, D is TRBD2 (6 bases). CDR3 DNA sequence: TGCGCCAGCAGCCAAGGCACAGGAGGGGCATCAGATACGCAGTATTTT. It codes for CASSQGTGGASDTQYF.